This T cell receptor beta chain derives from a study of CD8 T cells in Susac syndrome. Per germline, CDR1 SGHAT and CDR2 FQNNGV. The V gene lost 4 bases and the J gene lost 6 bases, with 12 bases spanning the gap. The CDR3 contains 13 residues. Definite or probable Susac syndrome was diagnosed using recently defined diagnostic criteria. FACS enriched CD8+ TEMRA cells, while bulk CD8+ and CD4+ were negatively isolated. cDNA came from approximately 0.5 to 1 ug RNA primed by random hexamers. TCRdb called the immunoSEQ multiplex PCR reads again in MiXCR, with one record for every CDR3 protein. The data hold 140,000 or so distinct CDR3 sequences, with approximately 96% observed a single time.

The specimen sequenced was CD4+ T cells from PBMCs. The TCR comes from a human donor with Susac syndrome. The rearrangement uses TRBV11-2 and TRBJ1-1, with no clear D. The CDR3 sequence is CASSSRTQPEAFF. CDR3 sequence (DNA): TGTGCCAGCAGCTCCAGAACCCAGCCTGAAGCTTTCTTT.